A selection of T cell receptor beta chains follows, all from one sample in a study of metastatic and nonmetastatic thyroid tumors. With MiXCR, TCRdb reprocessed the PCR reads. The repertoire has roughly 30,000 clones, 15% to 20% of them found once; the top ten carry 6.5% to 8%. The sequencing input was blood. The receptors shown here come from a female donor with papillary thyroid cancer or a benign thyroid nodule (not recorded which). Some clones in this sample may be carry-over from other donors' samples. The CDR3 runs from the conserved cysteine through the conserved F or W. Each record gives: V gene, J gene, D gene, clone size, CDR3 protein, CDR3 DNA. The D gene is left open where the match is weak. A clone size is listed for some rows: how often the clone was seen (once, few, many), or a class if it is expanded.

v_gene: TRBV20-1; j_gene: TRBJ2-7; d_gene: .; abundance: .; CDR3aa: CSASRLGGYEQYF; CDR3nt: TGCAGTGCTAGTCGATTAGGGGGCTACGAGCAGTACTTC
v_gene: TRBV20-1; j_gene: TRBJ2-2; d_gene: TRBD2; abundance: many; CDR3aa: CSARVAGGANGELFF; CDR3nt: TGCAGTGCTAGAGTGGCCGGGGGGGCCAACGGGGAGCTGTTTTTT
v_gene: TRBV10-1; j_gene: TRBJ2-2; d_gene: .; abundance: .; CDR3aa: CASNQGEAGELFF; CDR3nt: TGCGCCAGCAACCAAGGGGAGGCCGGGGAGCTGTTTTTT
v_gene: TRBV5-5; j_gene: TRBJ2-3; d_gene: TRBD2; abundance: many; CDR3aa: CASSLGASGRNTDTQYF; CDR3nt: TGTGCCAGCAGCTTGGGGGCTAGCGGGAGGAACACAGATACGCAGTATTTT
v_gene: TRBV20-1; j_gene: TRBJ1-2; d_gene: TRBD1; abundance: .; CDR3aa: CRTGEPDYGYTF; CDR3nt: TGCAGGACAGGGGAACCGGACTATGGCTACACCTTC
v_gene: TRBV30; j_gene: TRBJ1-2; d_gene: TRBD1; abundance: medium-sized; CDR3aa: CAWSEGGIGYTF; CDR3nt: TGTGCCTGGAGTGAAGGGGGCATTGGCTACACCTTC
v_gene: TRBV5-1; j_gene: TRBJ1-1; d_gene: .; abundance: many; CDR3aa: CASSWAGDESTEAFF; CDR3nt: TGCGCCAGCAGCTGGGCCGGGGACGAGAGCACTGAAGCTTTCTTT
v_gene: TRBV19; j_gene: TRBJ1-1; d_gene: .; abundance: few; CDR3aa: CASSITDYTEAFF; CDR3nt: TGTGCCAGTAGTATTACGGATTACACTGAAGCTTTCTTT
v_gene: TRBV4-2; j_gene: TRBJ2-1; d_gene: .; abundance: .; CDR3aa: CASSQEGSESPLTYNEQFF; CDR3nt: TGTGCCAGCAGCCAAGAAGGTAGCGAGAGCCCCCTTACCTACAATGAGCAGTTCTTT
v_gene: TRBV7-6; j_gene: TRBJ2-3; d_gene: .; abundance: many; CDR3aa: CASSLFQGEADTQYF; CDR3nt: TGTGCCAGCAGCTTATTTCAGGGAGAGGCAGATACGCAGTATTTT
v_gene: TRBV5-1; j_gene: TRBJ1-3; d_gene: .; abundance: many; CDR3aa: CASKVDSGNTIYF; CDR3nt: TGCGCCAGCAAGGTAGACTCTGGAAACACCATATATTTT
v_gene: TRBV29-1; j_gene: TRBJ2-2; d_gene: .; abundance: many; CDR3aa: CSVQRGEAGELFF; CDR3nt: TGCAGCGTTCAGAGGGGCGAGGCCGGGGAGCTGTTTTTT
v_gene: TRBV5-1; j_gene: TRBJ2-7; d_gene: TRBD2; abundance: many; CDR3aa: CASSLESGGSYEQYF; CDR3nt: TGCGCCAGCAGCTTGGAGAGCGGGGGGTCCTACGAGCAGTACTTC
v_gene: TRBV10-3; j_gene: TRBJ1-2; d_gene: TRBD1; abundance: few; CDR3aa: CAISDEGAYGYTF; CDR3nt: TGTGCCATCAGTGATGAGGGGGCCTATGGCTACACCTTC
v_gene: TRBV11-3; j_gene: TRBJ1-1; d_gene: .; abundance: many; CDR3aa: CASSWDIMNTEAFF; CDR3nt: TGTGCCAGCAGCTGGGACATAATGAACACTGAAGCTTTCTTT
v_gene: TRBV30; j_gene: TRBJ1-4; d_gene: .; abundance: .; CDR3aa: CAWRKKVSNEKLFF; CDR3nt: TGTGCCTGGAGAAAAAAGGTCTCTAATGAAAAACTGTTTTTT
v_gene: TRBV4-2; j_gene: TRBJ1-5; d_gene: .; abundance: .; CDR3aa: CASSQDTGTSSAQHF; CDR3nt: TGTGCCAGCAGCCAAGATACAGGGACCTCATCGGCCCAGCATTTT
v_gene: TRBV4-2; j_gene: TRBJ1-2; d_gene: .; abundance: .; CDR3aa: CASSQDLAVANYGYTF; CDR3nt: TGTGCCAGCAGCCAAGATCTGGCGGTAGCTAACTATGGCTACACCTTC
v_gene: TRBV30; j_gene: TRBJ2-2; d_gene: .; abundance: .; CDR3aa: CAWYPNTGELFF; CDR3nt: TGTGCCTGGTACCCGAACACCGGGGAGCTGTTTTTT
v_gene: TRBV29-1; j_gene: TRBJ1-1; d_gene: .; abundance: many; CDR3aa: CSVENAFF; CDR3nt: TGCAGCGTTGAGAATGCTTTCTTT
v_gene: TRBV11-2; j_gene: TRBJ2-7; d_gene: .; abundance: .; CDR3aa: CASSLDFGASNDESF; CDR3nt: TGTGCCAGCAGCTTAGATTTCGGTGCCTCAAACGATGAGTCCTTC
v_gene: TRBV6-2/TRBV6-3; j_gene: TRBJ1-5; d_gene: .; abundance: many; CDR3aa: CASSLTPGTGQHF; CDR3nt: TGTGCCAGCAGCCTTACACCAGGGACGGGGCAGCATTTT
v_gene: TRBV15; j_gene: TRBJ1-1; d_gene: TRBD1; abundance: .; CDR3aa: CATSAQAQGGTEAFF; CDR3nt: TGTGCCACCAGCGCACAAGCACAGGGGGGAACTGAAGCTTTCTTT
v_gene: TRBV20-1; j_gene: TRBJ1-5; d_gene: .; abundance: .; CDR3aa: CSAGVANQPQHF; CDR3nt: TGCAGTGCAGGGGTGGCCAATCAGCCCCAGCATTTT
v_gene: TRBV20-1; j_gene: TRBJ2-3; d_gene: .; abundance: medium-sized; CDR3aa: CSASTYLQPSSTDTQYF; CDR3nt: TGCAGTGCTTCCACCTACCTCCAGCCCTCGAGCACAGATACGCAGTATTTT
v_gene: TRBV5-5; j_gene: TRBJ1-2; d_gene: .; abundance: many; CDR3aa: CASSPQATYGYTF; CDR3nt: TGTGCCAGCAGCCCCCAGGCAACCTATGGCTACACCTTC
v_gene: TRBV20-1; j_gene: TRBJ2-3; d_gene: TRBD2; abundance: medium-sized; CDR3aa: CSAREGREADTQYF; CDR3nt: TGCAGTGCTAGAGAGGGGAGGGAGGCAGATACGCAGTATTTT
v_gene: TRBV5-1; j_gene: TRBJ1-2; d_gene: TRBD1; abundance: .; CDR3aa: CASSLRDRAAGYTF; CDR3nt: TGCGCCAGCAGCTTGCGGGACAGGGCAGCCGGCTACACCTTC
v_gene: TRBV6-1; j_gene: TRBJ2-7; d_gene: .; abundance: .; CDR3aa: CASSEAMRPLYEQYF; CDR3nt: TGTGCCAGCAGTGAAGCGATGAGACCCCTCTACGAGCAGTACTTC
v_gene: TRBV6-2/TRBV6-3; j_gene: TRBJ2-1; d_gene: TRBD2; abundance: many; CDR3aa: CASSYSSILGGRTYNEQFF; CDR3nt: TGTGCCAGCAGTTACTCGAGTATACTCGGCGGGAGGACCTACAATGAGCAGTTCTTC